These 30 T cell receptor beta chains were sequenced from one sample in a study of T cell repertoires in cytomegalovirus infection. TCRdb called the reads again in MiXCR, with one record for every CDR3 protein. The table includes a few hundred thousand distinct CDR3 sequences, 8% to 9.5% detected once. The sample consisted of PBMCs. These TCRs come from a human donor in good health (CMV status not recorded). Some clones in this sample may be carry-over from other donors' samples.

The chain joins TRBV5-1 to TRBJ1-2; D not resolved. The CDR3 contains 14 residues. Germline CDR1 and CDR2: SGHRS and YFSETQ. The V and J ends lost 0 bases and 5 bases respectively, with 11 bases between them. CDR3 nucleotides: TGCGCCAGCAGCTTGGTTCCGGATAATTATGGCTACACCTTC. It translates to CASSLVPDNYGYTF.

This clonotype occurred many times. The V call is TRBV7-2, the J call TRBJ2-1; D is possibly TRBD1 (6 bases). The V and J ends lost 5 bases and 4 bases respectively, with 15 bases between them. The germline V gene encodes CDR1 SGHTA and CDR2 FQGNSA. The CDR3 contains 15 residues. CDR3 sequence: CASSPGTPRYNEQFF. The DNA for the CDR3 is TGTGCCAGCAGCCCCGGGACACCTCGATACAATGAGCAGTTCTTC.

The sample holds many counts of this clonotype. The J gene is TRBJ2-2, the V gene TRBV2, with D possibly being TRBD1 (6 bases). The CDR3 sequence is 15 residues long. From germline, CDR1 is SNHLY and CDR2 FYNNEI. V shed 6 bases and J shed 4 bases, with 15 bases lying between them. CDR3 loop: CASSLRQASTGELFF. The CDR3 DNA reads TGTGCCAGCAGCTTAAGACAGGCCTCCACCGGGGAGCTGTTTTTT.

The rearrangement uses TRBV7-2 and TRBJ2-2; TRBD2 matches 9 bases. V lost 1 base and J lost 5; bases outside the gene matches: 8. This CDR3 has 17 amino acids. Per the germline V gene, CDR1 is SGHTA and CDR2 is FQGNSA. For the CDR3, the DNA is TGTGCCAGCAGCTTAGGAAGCGGGGGGACGACGACCGGGGAGCTGTTTTTT. Its protein is CASSLGSGGTTTGELFF.

With respect to this clonotype: Its ends do not fully match the called genes, so a read error is possible. This chain uses TRBV12-5 with TRBJ2-7, with D tentatively TRBD1 (6 bases). CDR3 length: 14 amino acids. Germline values: CDR1 LGHNT, CDR2 FRNRAP. The CDR3 bases are TGTTCTAGTGTCCCGGACAGCCTAGCCTACGAGCAGTACTTC. Encoded protein: CSSVPDSLAYEQYF. The full variable domain, rest sourced from reference TRBV12-5 and TRBJ2-7, is DARVTQTPRHKVTEMGQEVTMRCQPILGHNTVFWYRQTMMQGLELLAYFRNRAPLDDSGMPKDRFSAEMPDATLATLKIQPSEPRDSAVYFCSSVPDSLAYEQYFGPGTRLTVT.

In its sample, this clonotype was seen many times. This chain connects TRBV7-8 to TRBJ1-6; D gene uncertain. Trimming took 4 bases from V and 9 from J, leaving 22 bases between them. This CDR3 is built from 17 residues. CDR1 is SGHVS, CDR2 FQNEAQ, per germline. Written as DNA, the CDR3 is TGTGCCAGCAGCTCATCGGACTGGGTCATTTGGGGTTCACCCCTCCACTTT. It yields the protein CASSSSDWVIWGSPLHF.

There are many counts of this clonotype. This rearrangement joins TRBV19 to TRBJ2-2, with 8 bases lining up with TRBD1. V lost 4 bases, J lost 6 bases, and 7 bases stayed unmatched. There are 15 residues in the CDR3. CDR1 is LNHDA, CDR2 SQIVND, per germline (reference sequence). CDR3 sequence: CASSSGQGVSGELFF. DNA for the CDR3: TGTGCCAGTAGTAGCGGACAGGGAGTCTCCGGGGAGCTGTTTTTT.

This clonotype was found many times. This chain links TRBV7-2 with TRBJ2-7; TRBD1 aligns across 7 bases. V lost 5 bases, J lost 0 bases, and 4 bases stayed unmatched. CDR3 length: 14 residues. Looked up from germline, CDR1 is SGHTA and CDR2 is FQGNSA. CDR3 DNA sequence: TGTGCCAGCAGCCTACAGGGGTACTCCTACGAGCAGTACTTC. Protein sequence: CASSLQGYSYEQYF.

This clonotype was seen ten or more times. The chain employs TRBV7-2 and TRBJ1-1; possibly TRBD1 for D (6 bases). Germline V CDR1 and CDR2: SGHTA, FQGNSA. The CDR3 totals 13 residues. The V end lost 5 bases, the J end lost 4 bases, and 11 bases lay between the germline ends. The chain's CDR3 is CASSTRGATEAFF. The CDR3 DNA reads TGTGCCAGCAGCACACGGGGGGCCACTGAAGCTTTCTTT.

This clonotype was seen at least ten times. The genes are TRBV7-8 and TRBJ1-2, with D unresolved. The V gene's germline CDR1 is SGHVS and CDR2 FQNEAQ. V was clipped by 5 bases and J by 2 bases, with 15 bases between them. CDR3 size: 15 residues. CDR3 coding DNA: TGTGCCAGCAGCACCGACCCGGGAGTGAACTATGGCTACACCTTC. It specifies CASSTDPGVNYGYTF.

This clonotype has at least ten counts. V and J are TRBV7-8 and TRBJ2-1; 7 bases line up with TRBD1. Germline-derived CDR1 and CDR2 are SGHVS and FQNEAQ. With V trimmed by 5 bases and J by 3 bases, 7 bases remained unmatched. The CDR3 consists of 15 residues. The CDR3 reads CASSPGTAIYNEQFF. CDR3 in DNA: TGTGCCAGCAGCCCCGGGACAGCCATCTACAATGAGCAGTTCTTC. The full variable domain, rest sourced from reference TRBV7-8 and TRBJ2-1, is GAGVSQSPRYKVAKRGQDVALRCDPISGHVSLFWYQQALGQGPEFLTYFQNEAQLDKSGLPSDRFFAERPEGSVSTLKIQRTQQEDSAVYLCASSPGTAIYNEQFFGPGTRLTVL.

This clonotype was detected ten times or more. The chain carries TRBV19 and TRBJ1-1; no clear D gene. This CDR3 comprises 14 residues. The V end lost 5 bases, the J end lost 9 bases, and 19 bases lay between the germline ends. Looked up from germline, CDR1 is LNHDA and CDR2 is SQIVND (reference sequence). In DNA, the CDR3 is TGTGCCAGTAGTCCGGACGGAGGGCGAGGAAAAGCTTTCTTT. This sequence encodes CASSPDGGRGKAFF.

This clonotype was counted at least ten times. The chain joins TRBV7-4 to TRBJ1-2; a weak D match, TRBD1 (5 bases). The V and J ends lost 5 bases and 4 bases respectively, with 14 bases between them. The CDR3 runs 14 residues. Germline lookup yields CDR1 SGHVT and CDR2 SQSDAQ. CDR3 coding DNA: TGTGCCAGCAGCACAGGAGACGGTCGCTATGGCTACACCTTC. Translated: CASSTGDGRYGYTF.

This clonotype was found many times. The chain couples TRBV7-2 to TRBJ1-1, with D unresolved. V was pared by 5 bases and J by 9 bases, with 16 bases between. Germline V gene lookup returns CDR1 SGHTA and CDR2 FQGNSA. The CDR3 contains 13 residues. The CDR3 DNA is TGTGCCAGCAGCCCGACGCCGGGTAGTCAAGCTTTCTTT. Its protein product is CASSPTPGSQAFF. Using reference TRBV7-2 and TRBJ1-1 for the parts outside the CDR3, the full variable domain is GAGVSQSPSNKVTEKGKDVELRCDPISGHTALYWYRQSLGQGLEFLIYFQGNSAPDKSGLPSDRFSAERTGGSVSTLTIQRTQQEDSAVYLCASSPTPGSQAFFGQGTRLTVV.

This clonotype was seen a handful of times. The chain carries TRBV28 and TRBJ2-1, with D perhaps matching TRBD1 (6 bases). V lost 5 bases, J lost 0 bases, and 20 bases lay in between. There are 18 residues in the CDR3. Germline V lookup: CDR1 MDHEN, CDR2 SYDVKM. The CDR3 spells CASSPFKQGLSSYNEQFF. DNA of the CDR3: TGTGCCAGCAGTCCGTTCAAACAGGGATTGAGCTCCTACAATGAGCAGTTCTTC.

This clonotype was seen a few times. The V gene is TRBV5-5, the J gene TRBJ2-7; the match to TRBD1 covers 8 bases. This CDR3 has 16 residues. With V trimmed by 0 bases and J by 6 bases, 11 bases remained unmatched. CDR1 is SGHKS and CDR2 is YYEKEE in the germline V gene (reference sequence). CDR3 DNA sequence: TGTGCCAGCAGCTTGGCCTGGCAGGGGGCTTGGAGCGAGCAGTACTTC. This translates into CASSLAWQGAWSEQYF.

Concerning this clonotype: This may stem from a read error, because a much larger clone lies one nucleotide away. The gene calls are TRBV19 and TRBJ1-5; D is unclear. CDR1 and CDR2 (germline): LNHDA, SQIVND (reference sequence). CDR3 length: 10 amino acids. The CDR3 region has the DNA TGTGCCAGCAATAATCAGCCCCAGAATTTT. Translation gives CASNNQPQNF.

Ten or more counts support this clonotype. The chain carries TRBV7-2 and TRBJ2-3; D call uncertain. With 1 base removed from V and 0 bases from J, the gap between germline ends came to 11 bases. The CDR3 totals 16 residues. Germline V gene data show CDR1 as SGHTA and CDR2 as FQGNSA. CDR3 region: CASSLEWALSTDTQYF. In DNA, the CDR3 is TGTGCCAGCAGCTTAGAATGGGCCCTCAGCACAGATACGCAGTATTTT.

This clonotype has at least ten counts. The chain combines TRBV10-3 with TRBJ2-7; D ambiguous. This CDR3 has 13 amino acids. The germline V gene has CDR1 ENHRY and CDR2 SYGVKD. Trimming shortened V by 3 bases and J by 3 bases, and 9 bases separated the two germline ends. The DNA of the CDR3 is TGTGCCATCAGTGATATGTCGAACTACGAGCAGTACTTC. Amino acids: CAISDMSNYEQYF.

This chain links TRBV28 with TRBJ1-4; D not resolved. Between the trimmed V and J ends, which lost 5 bases and 0 bases, there was a span of 7 bases. The CDR3 runs to 14 residues. The germline CDR1 and CDR2 sequences are MDHEN and SYDVKM. This CDR3 is CASSGYATNEKLFF. Written as DNA, the CDR3 is TGTGCCAGCAGTGGGTATGCAACTAATGAAAAACTGTTTTTT.

This clonotype was seen ten or more times. The V and J genes are TRBV7-6 and TRBJ2-2; no clear D gene. Trimming pared 7 bases from V and 0 bases from J, leaving 9 bases between. Germline CDR1 is SGHVS and CDR2 is FNYEAQ. The CDR3 loop spans 14 amino acids. Written as DNA, the CDR3 is TGTGCCAGCAAGGCTTTCGCGAACACCGGGGAGCTGTTTTTT. This translates into CASKAFANTGELFF.

This clonotype appeared once. The chain joins TRBV4-1 to TRBJ2-5; weak D call: TRBD2 (5 bases). The V gene's germline CDR1 is MGHRA and CDR2 YSYEKL. V was shortened by 0 bases and J by 9 bases, with 17 bases between the two germline ends. This CDR3 has 15 amino acids. Here the CDR3 reads CASSQDLRQFGAQYF. CDR3 sequence (DNA): TGCGCCAGCAGCCAAGATCTGCGACAATTCGGGGCCCAGTACTTC.

In this sample, this clonotype turned up many times. The CDR3 sequence is CSARAVELGSWTEAFF. The CDR3 bases are TGCAGTGCTAGAGCGGTGGAGTTGGGGTCGTGGACTGAAGCTTTCTTT. The chain carries TRBV20-1 and TRBJ1-1; unclear D gene. V lost 1 base and J 5 bases, leaving 20 bases between the germline ends. The CDR3 totals 16 residues. The V gene's germline CDR1 is DFQATT and CDR2 SNEGSKA (reference sequence).

This clonotype was found many times. The chain couples TRBV7-2 to TRBJ2-7; a possible D gene is TRBD2 (7 bases). The CDR3 extends over 16 amino acids. Germline V gene data show CDR1 as SGHTA and CDR2 as FQGNSA. V lost 7 bases and J 4 bases, leaving 23 bases between the germline ends. This CDR3 reads CASTRAGASIGYEQYF. CDR3 DNA: TGTGCCAGCACGAGGGCGGGGGCCTCAATAGGGTACGAGCAGTACTTC.

This clonotype was recorded at least ten times. The chain recombines TRBV7-8 with TRBJ1-2; the D is unclear. Germline CDR1 and CDR2: SGHVS and FQNEAQ. The germline V and J ends were trimmed by 3 bases and 8 bases, with 13 bases remaining between them. The CDR3 is made up of 13 amino acids. In DNA, the CDR3 is TGTGCCAGCAGCTTCGTTGAGGCCCGCGGCTACACCTTC. It translates to CASSFVEARGYTF.

This clonotype was detected many times. The chain uses TRBV20-1 and TRBJ1-4; no firm D call. Looked up from germline, CDR1 is DFQATT and CDR2 is SNEGSKA (reference sequence). The CDR3 extends over 14 amino acids. Trimming removed 5 bases from V and 8 bases from J, with 18 bases in between. CDR3 sequence: CSAADGVGGEKLFF. The CDR3 DNA sequence: TGCAGTGCTGCCGACGGAGTGGGAGGGGAAAAACTGTTTTTT.

A note on this clonotype: A single base separates this from a much larger clone, so it may be a read error. The missing conserved phenylalanine or tryptophan at the end of this CDR3 makes a read error likely. The chain combines TRBV5-1 with TRBJ1-2, with D possibly being TRBD1 (5 bases). The CDR3 has 12 amino acids. V was clipped by 4 bases and J by 9 bases, with 13 bases between them. Germline V CDR1 and CDR2: SGHRS, YFSETQ. The CDR3 protein is CASSMGGRRYTL. Written as DNA, the CDR3 is TGCGCCAGCAGCATGGGGGGACGGCGCTACACCTTG.

At least ten counts were recorded for this clonotype. CDR3 sequence reads: CASSQLGKGELGDTQYF. In nucleotides, the CDR3 is TGTGCCAGCAGCCAACTCGGGAAGGGGGAGTTGGGAGATACGCAGTATTTT. The rearrangement joins TRBV14 to TRBJ2-3; D perhaps matches TRBD1 (6 bases). Germline V gives CDR1 SGHDN, CDR2 FVKESK. This CDR3 spans 17 amino acids. V was clipped by 2 bases and J by 5 bases, with 20 bases between them.

The chain uses TRBV7-2 and TRBJ2-7; D unresolved. CDR3 length: 12 amino acids. Germline CDR1 reads SGHTA; CDR2 reads FQGNSA. Deletions cut 5 bases from V and 5 bases from J, with 10 bases between. CDR3 sequence reads: CASSQLANEQYF. The CDR3 nucleotides are TGTGCCAGCAGCCAACTCGCCAACGAGCAGTACTTC.

The rearrangement uses TRBV3-1 and TRBJ2-7, with TRBD2 as a possible D gene (5 bases). The V end was cut by 1 base, the J end by 5 bases, with 12 bases between. Germline CDR1 and CDR2: LGHDT and YNNKEL (reference sequence). CDR3 length equals 14 residues. The CDR3 sequence is CASSQGPIGNEQYF. CDR3 nucleotide sequence: TGTGCCAGCAGCCAAGGTCCTATCGGGAACGAGCAGTACTTC.